The 29 T cell receptor beta chains presented below share a single source sample, sequenced in a study of T cell clones after liver transplantation. Profiling relied on immunoSEQ multiplex PCR, and the TCRdb table lists in-frame clones only, not all of them. The sample records 45,000 to 60,000 clones, approximately 84% being singletons. The sequenced sample was CD4+ T cells from blood, obtained before liver transplant. The receptors stem from a human donor who received a liver transplant.

The chain has TRBV11-2 and TRBJ2-7; 7 nucleotides align to TRBD2. V dropped 5 bases and J dropped 5; count of bases not matched to a gene: 12. The CDR3 consists of 15 residues. Per germline, CDR1 SGHAT and CDR2 FQNNGV. CDR3 sequence reads: CASSPGGGRGDEQYF. The DNA for the CDR3 is TGTGCCAGCAGCCCCGGTGGGGGGAGGGGCGACGAGCAGTACTTC.

The chain links TRBV7-2 to TRBJ2-7, with unresolved D. This CDR3 spans 14 amino acids. Deletions cut 0 bases from V and 12 bases from J, with 18 bases between. Germline V gene sequence: CDR1 SGHTA, CDR2 FQGNSA. CDR3: CASSLAFQVEEWYF. The CDR3 bases are TGTGCCAGCAGCTTAGCCTTCCAGGTTGAGGAGTGGTACTTC.

This sequence joins TRBV19 and TRBJ1-2; D unresolved. Germline V gene lookup returns CDR1 LNHDA and CDR2 SQIVND (reference sequence). The V end lost 1 base, the J end lost 0 bases, and 6 bases lay between the germline ends. This CDR3 comprises 14 residues. CDR3 loop: CASSIVAANYGYTF. The CDR3 region has the DNA TGTGCCAGTAGTATAGTAGCGGCTAACTATGGCTACACCTTC. The whole variable domain, filled in from reference TRBV19 and TRBJ1-2, reads DGGITQSPKYLFRKEGQNVTLSCEQNLNHDAMYWYRQDPGQGLRLIYYSQIVNDFQKGDIAEGYSVSREKKESFPLTVTSAQKNPTAFYLCASSIVAANYGYTFGSGTRLTVV.

This chain joins TRBV6-6 and TRBJ2-2, with 9 bases matching TRBD2. Germline V gives CDR1 MNHNY, CDR2 SVGAGI (reference sequence). This CDR3 region has 15 residues. V was pared by 7 bases and J by 6 bases, with 9 bases of the junction left unmatched. The DNA of the CDR3 is TGTGCCAGCACCCCTAGCGGGGAGATGTCCGGGGAGCTGTTTTTT. Protein: CASTPSGEMSGELFF.

This clone was recorded a few times. The V gene is TRBV6-5, the J gene TRBJ1-2, with D possibly TRBD1 on 5 matching bases. This CDR3 is built from 14 residues. Germline V CDR1 and CDR2: MNHEY, SVGAGI. V was cut by 0 bases and J by 5 bases, with 10 bases left in between. The CDR3 here is CASSYSPGTYGYTF. CDR3 bases: TGTGCCAGCAGTTACTCGCCAGGGACTTATGGCTACACCTTC.

V is TRBV6-1 and J is TRBJ2-3; possibly TRBD2 for D (6 bases). Germline CDR1 MNHNS, CDR2 SASEGT. Trimming left V 10 bases short and J 0 bases short, with 17 bases between. The CDR3 contains 15 residues. CDR3 DNA sequence: TGTGCCACCGACCTAGCCGGGACTAGCACAGATACGCAGTATTTT. This gives the protein CATDLAGTSTDTQYF.

V gene TRBV7-2 combines with J gene TRBJ2-1; 7 bases map to TRBD2. Germline trimming cut 5 bases from V and 9 bases from J; bases unmatched to any gene: 13. The CDR3 is made up of 15 amino acids. CDR1 is SGHTA, CDR2 FQGNSA, per germline. CDR3 coding DNA: TGTGCCAGCAGCCGCCTGGCGGGAGCCTGGCTTGAGCAGTTCTTC. This gives the protein CASSRLAGAWLEQFF.

The chain links TRBV5-4 to TRBJ2-7; unclear D gene. The CDR3 runs to 13 residues. The V end lost 0 bases, the J end lost 7 bases, and 11 bases lay between the germline ends. Germline values: CDR1 SGHNT, CDR2 YYREEE (reference sequence). In nucleotides, the CDR3 is TGTGCCAGCAGCTTGGTTGGGTCAGCTGAGCAGTACTTC. Protein: CASSLVGSAEQYF.

V is TRBV7-9 and J is TRBJ2-7; D unclear. Germline V CDR1 and CDR2: SEHNR, FQNEAQ (reference sequence). The V end lost 6 bases, the J end lost 4 bases, and 10 bases lay between the germline ends. The CDR3 loop spans 12 amino acids. The CDR3 region is CASSPRIYEQYF. The CDR3, as DNA: TGTGCCAGCAGTCCCCGCATTTACGAGCAGTACTTC. Using reference TRBV7-9 and TRBJ2-7 for the parts outside the CDR3, the full variable domain is DTGVSQNPRHKITKRGQNVTFRCDPISEHNRLYWYRQTLGQGPEFLTYFQNEAQLEKSRLLSDRFSAERPKGSFSTLEIQRTEQGDSAMYLCASSPRIYEQYFGPGTRLTVT.

This clone is termed medium-sized. The gene calls are TRBV4-1 and TRBJ1-4, with TRBD1 matching over 7 bases. The germline gives CDR1 MGHRA, CDR2 YSYEKL. The length of the CDR3 is 15 residues. Losses at the gene ends were 6 bases for V and 8 bases for J; bases not matched to a gene: 12. CDR3 protein: CASRRTGVPREKLFF. In nucleotides, the CDR3 is TGCGCCAGCAGACGCACAGGGGTCCCAAGGGAAAAACTGTTTTTT.

J is TRBJ1-1 and V is TRBV7-6; D is ambiguous. V shed 4 bases and J shed 5 bases, with 17 bases lying between them. CDR1 and CDR2 (germline): SGHVS, FNYEAQ. This CDR3 region has 15 residues. The CDR3 here is CASSSGRRYGTEAFF. The CDR3, as DNA: TGTGCCAGCAGCTCCGGTAGGCGATATGGTACTGAAGCTTTCTTT.

The V call is TRBV5-1, the J call TRBJ2-7, with D maybe TRBD2 (6 bases). The V and J ends lost 4 bases and 3 bases respectively, with 17 bases between them. CDR3 length equals 15 residues. CDR1 is SGHRS and CDR2 is YFSETQ in the germline V gene. The CDR3 DNA is TGCGCCAGCAGCCCCGCCCCCGGCGGGGACTACGAGCAGTACTTC. It encodes CASSPAPGGDYEQYF.

The sample holds a few counts of this clone. The rearrangement joins TRBV19 to TRBJ2-7; D possibly corresponds to TRBD1 (5 bases). This CDR3 has 13 amino acids. V lost 7 bases, J lost 1 base, and 11 bases lay in between. Germline loops: CDR1 LNHDA, CDR2 SQIVND (reference sequence). CDR3 coding DNA: TGTGCCAGTACCGACAGTTTATCCTACGAGCAGTACTTC. Translated: CASTDSLSYEQYF.

V and J are TRBV13 and TRBJ1-2; D unresolved. Germline CDR1 PRHDT, CDR2 FYEKMQ (reference sequence). V was clipped by 0 bases and J by 3 bases, with 5 bases between them. The CDR3 spans 13 residues. The CDR3 DNA reads as TGTGCCAGCAGCTTAGGACAGCACTATGGCTACACCTTC. Translating it yields CASSLGQHYGYTF. The full variable domain, in which reference TRBV13 and TRBJ1-2 provide the parts outside the CDR3, is AAGVIQSPRHLIKEKRETATLKCYPIPRHDTVYWYQQGPGQDPQFLISFYEKMQSDKGSIPDRFSAQQFSDYHSELNMSSLELGDSALYFCASSLGQHYGYTFGSGTRLTVV.

This chain joins TRBV28 and TRBJ2-2; possibly TRBD2 for D (6 bases). Looked up from germline, CDR1 is MDHEN and CDR2 is SYDVKM. This CDR3 is 15 amino acids long. Trimming took off 7 bases at V and 3 bases at J, with 15 bases between the two ends. CDR3 region: CASIKRAGYTGELFF. CDR3 sequence (DNA): TGTGCCAGCATCAAAAGGGCGGGATACACCGGGGAGCTGTTTTTT.

The CDR3 spells CASSLASLSYEQYF. In DNA, the CDR3 is TGCGCCAGCAGCTTGGCCTCGTTATCCTACGAGCAGTACTTC. This chain uses TRBV5-1 with TRBJ2-7, with D unclear. The CDR3 runs 14 residues. Per the germline V gene, CDR1 is SGHRS and CDR2 is YFSETQ. V lost 0 bases and J 1 base, leaving 8 bases between the germline ends.

The V call is TRBV13, the J call TRBJ1-4; D might be TRBD1 (5 bases). The germline gives CDR1 PRHDT, CDR2 FYEKMQ (reference sequence). This CDR3 spans 14 amino acids. Trimming cost V 4 bases and J 2 bases, with 8 bases left between them. The CDR3 nucleotides are TGTGCCAGCAGCTCGGGGGGTACTAATGAAAAACTGTTTTTT. Residues: CASSSGGTNEKLFF.

The V and J genes are TRBV10-3 and TRBJ2-2, with 10 nucleotides matching TRBD2. This CDR3 region has 16 residues. CDR1 is ENHRY and CDR2 is SYGVKD in the germline V gene. The V gene end was trimmed by 11 bases and the J gene end by 7 bases; junction bases not matched to a gene: 16. The CDR3 bases are TGTGCCGCCACCTATCTAGCGGGAGCGGAGGTCGGGGAGCTGTTTTTT. It translates to CAATYLAGAEVGELFF.

The chain has TRBV4-2 and TRBJ2-1, with 8 bases that match TRBD2. After removal of 1 base from V and 0 bases from J, the junction contained 11 bases not matched to a gene. This CDR3 comprises 19 residues. Germline lookup yields CDR1 LGHNA and CDR2 YNFKEQ. CDR3 in DNA: TGTGCCAGCAGCCAAGGTCCAGCGGGAGAATCGAGCTCCTACAATGAGCAGTTCTTC. Translated, it gives CASSQGPAGESSSYNEQFF.

CDR3 sequence reads: CASSPLGGQDTEAFF. Here the CDR3 DNA reads TGTGCCAGCAGCCCCTTGGGGGGACAGGACACTGAAGCTTTCTTT. V and J are TRBV7-2 and TRBJ1-1; 8 bases map to TRBD1. The length of the CDR3 is 15 residues. The germline CDR1 and CDR2 sequences are SGHTA and FQGNSA. Trimming cost V 5 bases and J 3 bases; bases outside gene matches: 8.

V gene TRBV12-5 combines with J gene TRBJ1-1; 9 positions match TRBD1. CDR3 length: 13 residues. The V and J ends lost 1 base and 10 bases, in that order; junction bases with no gene match: 4. Germline V gene data show CDR1 as LGHNT and CDR2 as FRNRAP. This CDR3 reads CASGLDLDRGAFF. The CDR3 region has the DNA TGTGCTAGTGGTTTGGATCTGGACAGGGGAGCTTTCTTT.

The CDR3 loop reads CASSLGRGRDTEAFF. CDR3 DNA sequence: TGCGCCAGCAGCTTGGGCAGGGGGCGAGATACTGAAGCTTTCTTT. The genes are TRBV5-1 and TRBJ1-1; TRBD1 agrees at 8 bases. Germline V lookup: CDR1 SGHRS, CDR2 YFSETQ. This CDR3 has 15 residues. The J segment lost 5 bases and the V segment lost 0 bases, leaving 6 bases of the junction unmatched.

The chain is built from TRBV4-1 and TRBJ2-3; 8 bases agree with TRBD1. Germline-derived CDR1 and CDR2 are MGHRA and YSYEKL. The V and J ends lost 3 bases and 4 bases, in that order; junction bases with no gene match: 15. The CDR3 is 18 residues long. The CDR3 DNA follows: TGCGCCAGCAGCCAGACCTCCCTCAGGGGGCGCTTAGCAGATACGCAGTATTTT. This sequence encodes CASSQTSLRGRLADTQYF.

The V and J genes are TRBV5-1 and TRBJ2-2; TRBD1 matches at 8 bases. V lost 4 bases, J lost 3 bases, and 8 bases stayed unmatched. This CDR3 is built from 16 residues. From germline, CDR1 is SGHRS and CDR2 YFSETQ. The CDR3 nucleotides read TGCGCCAGCAGCCCCCCGACAGGGGAACACACCGGGGAGCTGTTTTTT. Translating gives CASSPPTGEHTGELFF.

The chain employs TRBV27 and TRBJ1-3; 7 bases are a match to TRBD1. The germline V gene has CDR1 MNHEY and CDR2 SMNVEV (reference sequence). Germline trimming cut 4 bases from V and 8 bases from J; bases unmatched to any gene: 5. CDR3 length: 13 residues. The CDR3: CASSSQGLYTIYF. The DNA for the CDR3 is TGTGCCAGCAGTTCACAGGGGCTGTACACCATATATTTT.

The rearrangement links TRBV19 to TRBJ2-5; D may be TRBD1 or TRBD2 (5 bases each). Trimming stripped 5 bases from V and 1 base from J, with 8 bases between. CDR3 length: 13 amino acids. Per the germline V gene, CDR1 is LNHDA and CDR2 is SQIVND (reference sequence). The CDR3 DNA reads TGTGCCAGTAGTGCTGGGGGCCAAGAGACCCAGTACTTC. Protein sequence: CASSAGGQETQYF.

This clone was found once. This chain connects TRBV10-3 to TRBJ1-5, with D unresolved. Deletions cut 8 bases from V and 10 bases from J, with 15 bases between. The CDR3 is 12 amino acids. Germline loops: CDR1 ENHRY, CDR2 SYGVKD. The CDR3 DNA follows: TGTGCCATCGGACCCGAAGCTCTTCCCCAGCATTTT. It is translated as CAIGPEALPQHF.

V gene TRBV5-1 combines with J gene TRBJ1-2; 9 nucleotides align to TRBD1. This CDR3 is built from 13 residues. CDR1 is SGHRS, CDR2 YFSETQ, per germline. Trimming at V came to 4 bases and at J to 3 bases, leaving 1 base not matched to a gene. CDR3 sequence reads: CASSRDRDYGYTF. CDR3 bases: TGCGCCAGCAGCAGGGACAGGGACTATGGCTACACCTTC.

This clone was detected only a few times. The V call is TRBV4-2, the J call TRBJ1-1; D not certain. The CDR3 totals 14 residues. Trimming pared 4 bases from V and 4 bases from J, leaving 13 bases between. CDR1 and CDR2 (germline): LGHNA, YNFKEQ. CDR3 in amino acids: CASSRGNLGTEAFF. The CDR3 DNA is TGTGCCAGCAGCCGCGGAAACCTTGGCACTGAAGCTTTCTTT.